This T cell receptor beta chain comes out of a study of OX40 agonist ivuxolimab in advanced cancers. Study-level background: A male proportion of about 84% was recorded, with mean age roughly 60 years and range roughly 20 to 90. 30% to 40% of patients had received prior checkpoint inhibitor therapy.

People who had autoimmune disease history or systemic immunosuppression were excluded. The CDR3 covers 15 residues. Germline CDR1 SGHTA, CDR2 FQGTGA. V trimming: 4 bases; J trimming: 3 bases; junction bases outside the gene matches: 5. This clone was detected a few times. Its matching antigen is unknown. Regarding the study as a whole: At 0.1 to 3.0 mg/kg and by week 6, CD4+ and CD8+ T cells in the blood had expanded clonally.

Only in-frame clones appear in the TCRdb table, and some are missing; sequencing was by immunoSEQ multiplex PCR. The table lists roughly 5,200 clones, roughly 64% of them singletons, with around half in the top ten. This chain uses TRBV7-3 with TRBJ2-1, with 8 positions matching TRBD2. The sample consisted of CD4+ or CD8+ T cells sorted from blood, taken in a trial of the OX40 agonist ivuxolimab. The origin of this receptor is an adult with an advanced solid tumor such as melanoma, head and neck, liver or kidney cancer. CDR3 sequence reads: CASSSSGGNYNEQFF. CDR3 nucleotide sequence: TGTGCCAGCAGCTCGTCGGGAGGGAACTACAATGAGCAGTTCTTC.